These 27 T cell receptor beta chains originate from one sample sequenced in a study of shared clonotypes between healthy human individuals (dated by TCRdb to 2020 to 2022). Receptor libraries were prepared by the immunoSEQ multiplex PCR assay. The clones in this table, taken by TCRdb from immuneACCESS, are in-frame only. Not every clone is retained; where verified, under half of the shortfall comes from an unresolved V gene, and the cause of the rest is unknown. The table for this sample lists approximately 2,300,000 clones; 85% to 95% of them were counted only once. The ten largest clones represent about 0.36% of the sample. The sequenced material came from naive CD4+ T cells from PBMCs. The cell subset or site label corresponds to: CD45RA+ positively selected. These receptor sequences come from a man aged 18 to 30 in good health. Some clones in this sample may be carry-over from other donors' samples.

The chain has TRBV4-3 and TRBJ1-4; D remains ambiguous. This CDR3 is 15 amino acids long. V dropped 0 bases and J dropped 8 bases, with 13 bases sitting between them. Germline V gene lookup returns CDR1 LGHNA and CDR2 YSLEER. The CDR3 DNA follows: TGCGCCAGCAGCCAAGATAGGCTAGAAGGGGAAAAACTGTTTTTT. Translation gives CASSQDRLEGEKLFF.

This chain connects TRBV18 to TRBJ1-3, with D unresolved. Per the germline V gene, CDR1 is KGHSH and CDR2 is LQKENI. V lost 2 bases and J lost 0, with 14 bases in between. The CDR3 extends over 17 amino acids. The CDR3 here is CASSPLKGKPSGNTIYF. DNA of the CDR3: TGTGCCAGCTCACCATTGAAAGGAAAGCCCTCTGGAAACACCATATATTTT.

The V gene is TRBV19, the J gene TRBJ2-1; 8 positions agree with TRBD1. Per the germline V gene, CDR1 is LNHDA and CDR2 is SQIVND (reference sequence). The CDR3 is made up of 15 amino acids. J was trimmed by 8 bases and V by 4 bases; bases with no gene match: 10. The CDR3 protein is CASSNDRGGRYEQFF. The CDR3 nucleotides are TGTGCCAGTAGTAACGACAGGGGCGGCCGCTATGAGCAGTTCTTC.

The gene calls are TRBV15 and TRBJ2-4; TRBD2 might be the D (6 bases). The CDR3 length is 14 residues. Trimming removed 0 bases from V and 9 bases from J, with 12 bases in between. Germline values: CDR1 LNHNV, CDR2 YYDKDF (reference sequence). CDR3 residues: CATSRDRGYGIQYF. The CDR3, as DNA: TGTGCCACCAGCAGAGATCGGGGGTACGGCATTCAGTACTTC.

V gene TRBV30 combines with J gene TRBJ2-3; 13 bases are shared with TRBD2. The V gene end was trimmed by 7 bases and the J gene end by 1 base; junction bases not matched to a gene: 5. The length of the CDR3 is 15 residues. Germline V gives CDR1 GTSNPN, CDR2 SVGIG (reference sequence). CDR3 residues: CAYLTSGRGTDTQYF. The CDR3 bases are TGTGCCTACCTTACTAGCGGGAGGGGCACAGATACGCAGTATTTT.

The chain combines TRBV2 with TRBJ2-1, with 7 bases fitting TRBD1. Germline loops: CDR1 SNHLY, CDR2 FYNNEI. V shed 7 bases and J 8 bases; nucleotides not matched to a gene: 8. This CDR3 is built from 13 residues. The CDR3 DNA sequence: TGTGCCAGCACCGCAAACAGGGGCGATGAGCAGTTCTTC. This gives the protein CASTANRGDEQFF.

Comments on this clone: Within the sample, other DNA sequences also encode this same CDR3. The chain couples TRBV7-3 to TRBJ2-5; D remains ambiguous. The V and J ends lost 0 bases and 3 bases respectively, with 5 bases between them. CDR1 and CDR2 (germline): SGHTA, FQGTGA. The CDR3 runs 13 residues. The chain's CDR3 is CASSLTREETQYF. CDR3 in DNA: TGTGCCAGCAGCTTAACCCGGGAAGAGACCCAGTACTTC. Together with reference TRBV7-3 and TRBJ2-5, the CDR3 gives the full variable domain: GAGVSQTPSNKVTEKGKYVELRCDPISGHTALYWYRQSLGQGPEFLIYFQGTGAADDSGLPNDRFFAVRPEGSVSTLKIQRTERGDSAVYLCASSLTREETQYFGPGTRLLVL.

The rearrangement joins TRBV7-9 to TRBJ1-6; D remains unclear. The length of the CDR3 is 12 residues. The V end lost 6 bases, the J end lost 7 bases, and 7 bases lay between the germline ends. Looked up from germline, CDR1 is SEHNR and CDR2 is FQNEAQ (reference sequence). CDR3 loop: CASSLQNSPLHF. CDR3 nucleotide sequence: TGTGCCAGCAGTCTCCAGAATTCACCCCTCCACTTT.

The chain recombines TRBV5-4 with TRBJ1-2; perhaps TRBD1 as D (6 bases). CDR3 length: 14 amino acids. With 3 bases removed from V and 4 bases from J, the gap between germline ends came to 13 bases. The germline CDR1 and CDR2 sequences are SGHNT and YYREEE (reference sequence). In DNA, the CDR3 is TGTGCCAGCAGCTCCAGGGGAGGACTCTATGGCTACACCTTC. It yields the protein CASSSRGGLYGYTF.

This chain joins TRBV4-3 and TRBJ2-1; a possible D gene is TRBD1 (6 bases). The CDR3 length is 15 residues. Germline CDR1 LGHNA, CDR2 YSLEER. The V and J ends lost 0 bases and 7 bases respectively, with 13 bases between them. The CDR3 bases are TGCGCCAGCAGCCAAGAATGGCAGGGGTCGAATGAGCAGTTCTTC. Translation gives CASSQEWQGSNEQFF.

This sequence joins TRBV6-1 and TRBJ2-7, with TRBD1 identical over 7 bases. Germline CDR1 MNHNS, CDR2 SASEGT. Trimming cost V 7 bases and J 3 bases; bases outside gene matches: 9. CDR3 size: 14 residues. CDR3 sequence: CASTRGTAVYEQYF. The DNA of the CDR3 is TGTGCCAGCACGAGGGGGACAGCAGTCTACGAGCAGTACTTC.

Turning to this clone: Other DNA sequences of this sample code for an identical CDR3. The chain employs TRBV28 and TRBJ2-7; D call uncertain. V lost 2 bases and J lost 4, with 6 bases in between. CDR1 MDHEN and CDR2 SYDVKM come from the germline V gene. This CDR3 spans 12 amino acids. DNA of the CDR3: TGTGCCAGCAGTTTAGCGAGTTACGAGCAGTACTTC. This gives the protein CASSLASYEQYF.

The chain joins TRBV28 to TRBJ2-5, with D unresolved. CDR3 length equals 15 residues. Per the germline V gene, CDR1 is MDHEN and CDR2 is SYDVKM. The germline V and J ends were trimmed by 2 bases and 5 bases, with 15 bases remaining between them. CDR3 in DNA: TGTGCCAGCAGTTTAAAACCAGACCTCCGCGAGACCCAGTACTTC. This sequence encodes CASSLKPDLRETQYF.

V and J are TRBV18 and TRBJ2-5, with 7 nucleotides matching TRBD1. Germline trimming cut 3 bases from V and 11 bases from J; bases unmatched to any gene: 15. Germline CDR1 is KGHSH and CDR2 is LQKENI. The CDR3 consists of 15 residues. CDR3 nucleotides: TGTGCCAGCTCACCGGGACAGTTAGAATATTTGGGTCAGTACTTC. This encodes CASSPGQLEYLGQYF.

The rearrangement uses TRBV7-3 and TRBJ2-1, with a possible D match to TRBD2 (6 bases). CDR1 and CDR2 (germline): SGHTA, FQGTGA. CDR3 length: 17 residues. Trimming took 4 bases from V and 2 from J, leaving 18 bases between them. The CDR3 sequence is CASSSRRAVAAYNEQFF. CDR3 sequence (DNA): TGTGCCAGCAGCTCCCGGAGGGCTGTAGCGGCCTACAATGAGCAGTTCTTC.

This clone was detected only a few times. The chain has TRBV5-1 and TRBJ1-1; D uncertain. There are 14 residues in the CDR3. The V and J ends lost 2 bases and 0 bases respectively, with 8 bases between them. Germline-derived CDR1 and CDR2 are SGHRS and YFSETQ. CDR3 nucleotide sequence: TGCGCCAGCAGCTTCGGCGAGTTGAACACTGAAGCTTTCTTT. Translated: CASSFGELNTEAFF.

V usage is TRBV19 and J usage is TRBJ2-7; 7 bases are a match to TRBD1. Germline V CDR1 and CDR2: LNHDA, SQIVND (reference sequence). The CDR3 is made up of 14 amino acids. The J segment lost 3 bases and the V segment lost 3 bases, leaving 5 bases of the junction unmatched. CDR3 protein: CASSILGQSYEQYF. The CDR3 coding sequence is TGTGCCAGTAGTATCCTGGGACAGAGCTACGAGCAGTACTTC.

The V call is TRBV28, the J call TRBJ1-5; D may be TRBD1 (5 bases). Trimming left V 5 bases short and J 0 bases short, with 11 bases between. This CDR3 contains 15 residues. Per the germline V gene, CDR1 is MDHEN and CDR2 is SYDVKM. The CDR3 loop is CASSTTGTSNQPQHF. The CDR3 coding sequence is TGTGCCAGCAGTACGACCGGGACTAGCAATCAGCCCCAGCATTTT.

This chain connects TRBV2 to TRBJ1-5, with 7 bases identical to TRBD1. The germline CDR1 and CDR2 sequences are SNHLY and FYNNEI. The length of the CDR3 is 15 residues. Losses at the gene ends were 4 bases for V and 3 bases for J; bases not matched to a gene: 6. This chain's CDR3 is CASSGMTGINQPQHF. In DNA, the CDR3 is TGTGCCAGCAGTGGGATGACAGGGATCAATCAGCCCCAGCATTTT.

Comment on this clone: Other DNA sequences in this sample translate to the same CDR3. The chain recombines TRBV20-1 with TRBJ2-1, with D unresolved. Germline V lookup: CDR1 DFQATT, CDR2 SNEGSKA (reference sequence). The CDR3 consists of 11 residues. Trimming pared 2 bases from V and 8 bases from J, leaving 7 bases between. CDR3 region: CSARRRDEQFF. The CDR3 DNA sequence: TGCAGTGCTAGAAGAAGGGATGAGCAGTTCTTC.

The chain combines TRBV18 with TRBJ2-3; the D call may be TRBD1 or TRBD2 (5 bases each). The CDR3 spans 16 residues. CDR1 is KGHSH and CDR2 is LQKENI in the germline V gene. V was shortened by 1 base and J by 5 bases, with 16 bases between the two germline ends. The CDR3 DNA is TGTGCCAGCTCACCACGGATAGCAGGGACCATAGATACGCAGTATTTT. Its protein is CASSPRIAGTIDTQYF.

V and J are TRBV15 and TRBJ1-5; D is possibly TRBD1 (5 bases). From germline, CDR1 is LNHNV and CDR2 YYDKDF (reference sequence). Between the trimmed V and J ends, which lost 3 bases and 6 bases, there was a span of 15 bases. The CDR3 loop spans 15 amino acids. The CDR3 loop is CATSREGVYGQPQHF. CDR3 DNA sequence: TGTGCCACCAGCAGGGAAGGGGTGTACGGTCAGCCCCAGCATTTT.

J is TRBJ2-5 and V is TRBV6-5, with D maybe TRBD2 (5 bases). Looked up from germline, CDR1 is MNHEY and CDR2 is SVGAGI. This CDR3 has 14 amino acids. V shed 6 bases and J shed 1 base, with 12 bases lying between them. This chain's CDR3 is CASSPGILQETQYF. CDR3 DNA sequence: TGTGCCAGCAGCCCGGGGATTCTCCAAGAGACCCAGTACTTC.

The CDR3 loop is CASGPYLRSDTQYF. The CDR3 coding sequence is TGTGCCAGCGGGCCTTATCTCCGGTCTGATACGCAGTATTTT. The genes are TRBV2 and TRBJ2-3; D gene uncertain. CDR3 length: 14 residues. Germline loops: CDR1 SNHLY, CDR2 FYNNEI. Trimming stripped 8 bases from V and 6 bases from J, with 18 bases between. Variable domain in full (rest from reference TRBV2 and TRBJ2-3): EPEVTQTPSHQVTQMGQEVILRCVPISNHLYFYWYRQILGQKVEFLVSFYNNEISEKSEIFDDQFSVERPDGSNFTLKIRSTKLEDSAMYFCASGPYLRSDTQYFGPGTRLTVL.

The CDR3: CASSVATIWEANYGYTF. The CDR3 nucleotides are TGTGCCAGCAGCGTAGCCACTATCTGGGAGGCAAACTATGGCTACACCTTC. V is TRBV9 and J is TRBJ1-2; no definite D call. The CDR3 loop spans 17 amino acids. V gave up 0 bases and J gave up 2 bases, with 17 bases separating them. Germline V gene lookup returns CDR1 SGDLS and CDR2 YYNGEE.

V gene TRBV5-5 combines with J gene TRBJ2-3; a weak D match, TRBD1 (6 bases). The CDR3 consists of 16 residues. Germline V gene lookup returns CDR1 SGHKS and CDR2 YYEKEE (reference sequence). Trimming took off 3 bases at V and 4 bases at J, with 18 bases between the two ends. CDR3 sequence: CASSSRRPQGPDTQYF. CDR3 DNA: TGTGCCAGCAGCTCGCGCCGGCCCCAGGGGCCAGATACGCAGTATTTT.

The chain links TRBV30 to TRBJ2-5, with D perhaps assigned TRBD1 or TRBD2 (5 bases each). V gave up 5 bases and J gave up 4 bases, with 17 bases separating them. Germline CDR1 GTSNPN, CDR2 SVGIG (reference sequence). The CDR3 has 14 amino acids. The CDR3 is CAWRGAGALETQYF. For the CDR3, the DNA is TGTGCCTGGCGAGGGGCAGGCGCTTTAGAGACCCAGTACTTC.